Included here is one T cell receptor (beta chain) sequence, with context. These data are taken from a study of blood T cells in healthy people across ages. For the second PCR, which ran for 7 to 11 cycles, a sample-barcoded 5' primer and a J-beta primer mix were used. TCRdb called the 5' RACE reads again in MiXCR, with one record for every CDR3 protein. The sample includes just over 1 million distinct CDR3 sequences, roughly 45% of them seen just once. The TCR was taken from a woman between 55 and 75 years old in good health. The sequenced sample was blood.

In DNA, the CDR3 is TGTGCCAGCAGCATGGGATCCGGACAGGGCTACGAGCAGTACTTC. As protein: CASSMGSGQGYEQYF. The chain is built from TRBV6-1 and TRBJ2-7, with 8 bases matching TRBD1. The V and J ends lost 6 bases and 3 bases, in that order; junction bases with no gene match: 10. Germline V gives CDR1 MNHNS, CDR2 SASEGT. The CDR3 consists of 15 residues.